In its sample, the clone carrying this T cell receptor (beta chain) was seen a few times. Antigen specificity is unknown. These data belong to a study of T-cell memory formation after mild COVID-19. General study findings and limits: In pre-infection memory, a portion of responding clones appeared, which suggested that cross-reactive memory joined.

This CDR3 comprises 15 residues. After removal of 5 bases from V and 5 bases from J, the junction contained 8 bases not matched to a gene. Germline V lookup: CDR1 MNHEY, CDR2 SMNVEV (reference sequence). TCRdb redid the calling of the 5' RACE reads with MiXCR, one entry per CDR3 protein. The sample holds under 300,000 distinct CDR3 sequences; over 15% are singletons and the top ten take 3% to 4.5%. V and J are TRBV27 and TRBJ2-2; 7 nucleotides match TRBD1. Material for sequencing was PBMCs or a T cell subset sorted from them (not recorded which). This TCR came from a young man who had mild COVID-19 (a few samples of this study predate the infection). Cell type and time point are not known. CDR3 protein: CASSHRQGGTGELFF. The DNA for the CDR3 is TGTGCCAGCAGTCATCGACAGGGCGGGACCGGGGAGCTGTTTTTT.